The present entry profiles one T cell receptor (beta chain) with its context. Its antigen is not identified. Sequencing relied on immunoSEQ assay v3.0, run at survey level. For every sample, sequencing targeted about 35,000-50,000 T-cell genomes. TCRdb's copy holds only in-frame clones and misses some; the assay was immunoSEQ multiplex PCR. The sample contains some 20,000 clones, about 77% of which appear only once. The data belong to a study of long-term antiretroviral therapy in people with HIV. Study-level findings and limits: At every time point, clones expanded before ART dominated the repertoire.

Germline loops: CDR1 SGHRS, CDR2 YFSETQ. There are 16 residues in the CDR3. V lost 4 bases and J lost 0, with 14 bases in between. The source of this sequence is a woman aged 35 to 49 with HIV. The material was unsorted PBMCs, obtained at the start of antiretroviral therapy, before treatment. V and J are TRBV5-1 and TRBJ1-3; a possible D gene is TRBD1 (5 bases). This CDR3 reads CASSPGPAGSGNTIYF. The CDR3 DNA follows: TGCGCCAGCAGCCCGGGACCCGCAGGCTCTGGAAACACCATATATTTT. Full variable domain (remainder filled in from reference TRBV5-1 and TRBJ1-3): KAGVTQTPRYLIKTRGQQVTLSCSPISGHRSVSWYQQTPGQGLQFLFEYFSETQRNKGNFPGRFSGRQFSNSRSEMNVSTLELGDSALYLCASSPGPAGSGNTIYFGEGSWLTVV.